Listed below are T cell receptor beta chains from one sample, sequenced in a study of cytomegalovirus exposure and HLA in healthy donors. Clones were read by immunoSEQ multiplex PCR, and TCRdb kept only the in-frame ones, dropping some. Among 130,000 or so clones, about 80% were seen once, and the ten largest hold less than 6.5%. The sequenced material came from PBMCs. The receptors come from a man younger than 45 in good health and CMV-seronegative. The CDR3 runs from the conserved cysteine through the conserved F or W. The D gene is left open where the match is weak. Expanded clones get a size class; other rows say once, few or many, or leave the size out.

v_gene: TRBV18; d_gene: -; abundance: -; len: 18; j_gene: TRBJ1-5; CDR3nt: TGTGCCAGCTCACCACTGGCCAGGGAAGAGTCTAGCAATCAGCCCCAGCATTTT; CDR3aa: CASSPLAREESSNQPQHF
v_gene: TRBV2; d_gene: TRBD1; abundance: -; len: 16; j_gene: TRBJ2-7; CDR3nt: TGTGCCAGCAGGTGGGACGACAGGACAGGGGCCTACGAGCAGTACTTC; CDR3aa: CASRWDDRTGAYEQYF
v_gene: TRBV4-1; d_gene: -; abundance: -; len: 16; j_gene: TRBJ2-7; CDR3nt: TGCGCCAGCAGCCAAGATTGGAGTTCCTTCTCCTACGAGCAGTACTTC; CDR3aa: CASSQDWSSFSYEQYF
v_gene: TRBV20-1; d_gene: -; abundance: -; len: 11; j_gene: TRBJ2-7; CDR3nt: TGCAGTGCTCTTAATCCGTACGAGCAGTACTTC; CDR3aa: CSALNPYEQYF
v_gene: TRBV6-6; d_gene: -; abundance: once; len: 14; j_gene: TRBJ1-2; CDR3nt: TGTGCCAGCAGTTATGAGCCCGCCCGCTATGGCTACACCTTC; CDR3aa: CASSYEPARYGYTF
v_gene: TRBV7-9; d_gene: -; abundance: once; len: 16; j_gene: TRBJ2-5; CDR3nt: TGTGCCAGCAGCTTAGTGCGGAGTACGGCCCCAGGGGCCCAGTACTTC; CDR3aa: CASSLVRSTAPGAQYF
v_gene: TRBV5-1; d_gene: -; abundance: -; len: 19; j_gene: TRBJ2-3; CDR3nt: TGCGCCAGCAGCTTGGCTATGTTAATTAAATACCTATCCACAGATACGCAGTATTTT; CDR3aa: CASSLAMLIKYLSTDTQYF
v_gene: TRBV4-3; d_gene: -; abundance: -; len: 15; j_gene: TRBJ2-7; CDR3nt: TGCGCCAGCAGCCAGAGCGGACTTGGCTCCTACGAGCAGTACTTC; CDR3aa: CASSQSGLGSYEQYF
v_gene: TRBV27; d_gene: -; abundance: -; len: 16; j_gene: TRBJ2-1; CDR3nt: TGTGCCAGCAGTTTATCTCTAGCGCCCTTTTACAATGAGCAGTTCTTC; CDR3aa: CASSLSLAPFYNEQFF
v_gene: TRBV7-9; d_gene: -; abundance: -; len: 16; j_gene: TRBJ2-2; CDR3nt: TGTGCCAGCAGCTTAGTTGAGGTAGCGGCCACCGGGGAGCTGTTTTTT; CDR3aa: CASSLVEVAATGELFF
v_gene: TRBV6-6; d_gene: TRBD2; abundance: -; len: 16; j_gene: TRBJ2-2; CDR3nt: TGTGCCAGCAGCAGACTTAGCGGGATAAGAATCGGGGAGCTGTTTTTT; CDR3aa: CASSRLSGIRIGELFF
v_gene: TRBV29-1; d_gene: TRBD2; abundance: -; len: 16; j_gene: TRBJ2-1; CDR3nt: TGCAGCGCCGAGGCGCCTAGCGGGAGGGCCTTTAATGAGCAGTTCTTC; CDR3aa: CSAEAPSGRAFNEQFF
v_gene: TRBV4-1; d_gene: -; abundance: -; len: 13; j_gene: TRBJ2-3; CDR3nt: TGCGCCAGCAGCCAAGTCGTACGGGATACGCAGTATTTT; CDR3aa: CASSQVVRDTQYF
v_gene: TRBV5-4; d_gene: -; abundance: -; len: 14; j_gene: TRBJ2-7; CDR3nt: TGTGCCAGCAGCTTGACGGGTTCCTCCTACGAGCAGTACTTC; CDR3aa: CASSLTGSSYEQYF
v_gene: TRBV7-2; d_gene: -; abundance: few; len: 15; j_gene: TRBJ2-2; CDR3nt: TGTGCCAGCAGCTTAGAACCAGAGAACACCGGGGAGCTGTTTTTT; CDR3aa: CASSLEPENTGELFF
v_gene: TRBV2; d_gene: TRBD1; abundance: -; len: 15; j_gene: TRBJ2-1; CDR3nt: TGTGCCAGCAGTGAAGGGACAGGGGGATTCTATGAGCAGTTCTTC; CDR3aa: CASSEGTGGFYEQFF
v_gene: TRBV15; d_gene: -; abundance: few; len: 13; j_gene: TRBJ2-7; CDR3nt: TGTGCCACCAGTCGGGAAGGCCCCTACGAGCAGTACTTC; CDR3aa: CATSREGPYEQYF
v_gene: TRBV11-2; d_gene: -; abundance: -; len: 16; j_gene: TRBJ2-5; CDR3nt: TGTGCCAGCAGCTTAGCCACTACTAGAATGGGTGAGACCCAGTACTTC; CDR3aa: CASSLATTRMGETQYF
v_gene: TRBV29-1; d_gene: TRBD1; abundance: once; len: 12; j_gene: TRBJ1-1; CDR3nt: TGCATCGTAGGGACAGGGGGCACTGAAGCTTTCTTT; CDR3aa: CIVGTGGTEAFF
v_gene: TRBV4-3; d_gene: -; abundance: -; len: 13; j_gene: TRBJ2-5; CDR3nt: TGCGCCAGCAGCCGACAGGCCCAAGAGACCCAGTACTTC; CDR3aa: CASSRQAQETQYF
v_gene: TRBV11-2; d_gene: -; abundance: -; len: 11; j_gene: TRBJ2-1; CDR3nt: TGTGCCAGCAGTCGTAGAGGGGAGCAGTTCTTC; CDR3aa: CASSRRGEQFF
v_gene: TRBV4-3; d_gene: -; abundance: -; len: 15; j_gene: TRBJ2-3; CDR3nt: TGCGCCAGCAGCCCCCAGGTAGTAAAGACAGATACGCAGTATTTT; CDR3aa: CASSPQVVKTDTQYF
v_gene: TRBV4-1; d_gene: TRBD1; abundance: -; len: 13; j_gene: TRBJ2-1; CDR3nt: TGCGCCAGCAGCTACAGACAGGGGGACGAGCAGTTCTTC; CDR3aa: CASSYRQGDEQFF
v_gene: TRBV29-1; d_gene: -; abundance: -; len: 14; j_gene: TRBJ1-5; CDR3nt: TGCAGCGTTGCCCAGGGTAACTCCAATCAGCCCCAGCATTTT; CDR3aa: CSVAQGNSNQPQHF
v_gene: TRBV19; d_gene: -; abundance: -; len: 13; j_gene: TRBJ1-5; CDR3nt: TGTGCCAGTCGATACAGGGAACACCAGCCCCAGCATTTT; CDR3aa: CASRYREHQPQHF
v_gene: TRBV19; d_gene: -; abundance: -; len: 14; j_gene: TRBJ2-7; CDR3nt: TGTGCCAGTAGTATCGCGGGCCTCTCCTACGAGCAGTACTTC; CDR3aa: CASSIAGLSYEQYF
v_gene: TRBV10-2; d_gene: -; abundance: once; len: 11; j_gene: TRBJ2-4; CDR3nt: TGCGCCAGCAGTTACCAGGACATTCAGTACTTC; CDR3aa: CASSYQDIQYF
v_gene: TRBV11-2; d_gene: TRBD2; abundance: few; len: 15; j_gene: TRBJ2-1; CDR3nt: TGTGCCAGCAGCTTAGTGCTAGCGGGATTCAATGAGCAGTTCTTC; CDR3aa: CASSLVLAGFNEQFF
v_gene: TRBV28; d_gene: TRBD2; abundance: -; len: 19; j_gene: TRBJ2-2; CDR3nt: TGTGCCAGCAGTTCTACGGGACTAGCGGGAGACGGAAACACCGGGGAGCTGTTTTTT; CDR3aa: CASSSTGLAGDGNTGELFF